These 9 T cell receptor beta chains originate from one sample sequenced in a study of technical replicates of blood from a handful of donors. The protocol was immunoSEQ multiplex PCR, while the TCRdb copy is restricted to in-frame clones and leaves out a portion. This sample carries about 88,000 clones, 85% to 95% of them seen once, and the ten largest clones take roughly 0.25%. Input material: T cells isolated from PBMCs. The receptors were sampled from a human donor in good health.

The V gene is TRBV13, the J gene TRBJ1-2; the match to TRBD1 covers 8 bases. The CDR3 has 15 amino acids. The V gene's germline CDR1 is PRHDT and CDR2 FYEKMQ (reference sequence). Trimming took 3 bases from V and 5 from J; bases not matched to a gene: 8. This chain's CDR3 is CASSLSGQGIYGYTF. DNA for the CDR3: TGTGCCAGCAGCTTGAGCGGACAGGGAATTTATGGCTACACCTTC.

The chain is built from TRBV19 and TRBJ1-5; the D gene is possibly TRBD1 (5 bases). CDR1 is LNHDA, CDR2 SQIVND, per germline (reference sequence). V lost 8 bases and J lost 4, with 12 bases in between. This CDR3 is built from 13 residues. In nucleotides, the CDR3 is TGTGCCAGTCTCGACGGGGGGAATCAGCCCCAGCATTTT. It translates to CASLDGGNQPQHF.

The V call is TRBV6-6, the J call TRBJ2-2; 8 nucleotides agree with TRBD1. Trimming cost V 4 bases and J 5 bases; bases outside gene matches: 6. The V gene's germline CDR1 is MNHNY and CDR2 SVGAGI (reference sequence). The CDR3 sequence is 15 residues long. Written as DNA, the CDR3 is TGTGCCAGCAGTTCGGCAGGGGGCTGGACCGGGGAGCTGTTTTTT. This translates into CASSSAGGWTGELFF.

The rearrangement joins TRBV19 to TRBJ1-2; 9 bases align to TRBD1. Germline lookup yields CDR1 LNHDA and CDR2 SQIVND (reference sequence). Unmatched junction bases numbered 8, after V lost 6 bases and J lost 3 bases. This CDR3 is 15 amino acids long. CDR3 bases: TGTGCCAGTAGGGGGGACAGGGAGGGGCACTATGGCTACACCTTC. This translates into CASRGDREGHYGYTF.

The chain couples TRBV10-3 to TRBJ2-7; the D gene is possibly TRBD1 (5 bases). Germline CDR1 and CDR2: ENHRY and SYGVKD. V lost 3 bases, J lost 2 bases, and 14 bases lay in between. The CDR3 extends over 15 amino acids. CDR3 coding DNA: TGTGCCATCAGTGAAGGCAGGGTGGATACCTACGAGCAGTACTTC. Translating it yields CAISEGRVDTYEQYF.

This chain links TRBV2 with TRBJ1-4; a possible D gene is TRBD1 (6 bases). This CDR3 has 15 residues. CDR1 is SNHLY, CDR2 FYNNEI, per germline. V was trimmed by 2 bases and J by 0 bases, leaving 7 bases between them. The CDR3: CASSERTATNEKLFF. For the CDR3, the DNA is TGTGCCAGCAGTGAACGGACAGCAACTAATGAAAAACTGTTTTTT.

This chain connects TRBV6-1 to TRBJ2-7, with 7 bases fitting TRBD1. With V trimmed by 6 bases and J by 3 bases, 11 bases remained unmatched. This CDR3 contains 15 residues. Germline-derived CDR1 and CDR2 are MNHNS and SASEGT. The CDR3 bases are TGTGCCAGCAGGACCGCCGGGACAGAATACTACGAGCAGTACTTC. Translated, it gives CASRTAGTEYYEQYF.

V and J are TRBV9 and TRBJ1-2; 7 bases align to TRBD1. The CDR3 covers 14 residues. CDR1 SGDLS and CDR2 YYNGEE come from the germline V gene. V dropped 0 bases and J dropped 6; count of bases not matched to a gene: 5. CDR3 in DNA: TGTGCCAGCAGCGTAGCGGAGGGGGCGCATGGCTACACCTTC. It encodes CASSVAEGAHGYTF.

J is TRBJ1-1 and V is TRBV6-5; 10 bases map to TRBD1. The CDR3 sequence is 14 residues long. After removal of 8 bases from V and 5 bases from J, the junction contained 8 bases not matched to a gene. From germline, CDR1 is MNHEY and CDR2 SVGAGI. CDR3 region: CASLRGQGVTEAFF. The DNA for the CDR3 is TGTGCCAGCTTAAGAGGACAGGGGGTAACTGAAGCTTTCTTT.